A selection of T cell receptor beta chains follows, all from one sample in a study of OX40 agonist ivuxolimab in advanced cancers. Produced via immunoSEQ multiplex PCR; TCRdb's table is partial and in-frame only. This sample carries about 100,000 clones, 84% of them seen once, and the ten largest clones take 4.5% to 5.5%. The specimen comprised CD4+ or CD8+ T cells sorted from blood, sampled in a trial of the OX40 agonist ivuxolimab. Every receptor here comes from an adult with an advanced solid tumor such as melanoma, head and neck, liver or kidney cancer. The CDR3 runs from the conserved cysteine through the conserved F or W. The D gene is left open where the match is weak. Clone size is given for some rows only: seen once, a few or many times, or a class if the clone is expanded.

>TRBV7-9|-|TRBJ2-5|-
CASSSSQILIQETQYF
TGTGCCAGCAGCTCATCCCAGATTTTAATCCAAGAGACCCAGTACTTC
>TRBV5-4|-|TRBJ2-1|-
CASSLPGYNEQFF
TGTGCCAGCAGTTTACCGGGCTACAATGAGCAGTTCTTC
>TRBV18|TRBD1|TRBJ2-2|-
CASSPTGGRTGELFF
TGTGCCAGCTCACCAACAGGGGGCAGGACCGGGGAGCTGTTTTTT
>TRBV18|-|TRBJ1-2|-
CASSRLSSIDWGYGYTF
TGTGCCAGCTCACGTTTAAGCTCTATAGACTGGGGCTATGGCTACACCTTC
>TRBV6-1|-|TRBJ1-4|-
CASSRAANEKLFF
TGTGCCAGCAGTCGGGCAGCAAATGAAAAACTGTTTTTT
>TRBV30|-|TRBJ1-2|-
CACRAGGTSFGYTF
TGTGCCTGCAGGGCGGGGGGCACTTCGTTTGGCTACACCTTC
>TRBV6-5|-|TRBJ1-2|-
CASTGAANYGYTF
TGTGCCAGCACGGGGGCGGCTAACTATGGCTACACCTTC
>TRBV10-3|-|TRBJ2-7|-
CAIGVPMSEQYF
TGTGCCATCGGAGTTCCTATGAGCGAGCAGTACTTC
>TRBV29-1|-|TRBJ2-5|once
CSVVTGRVIQETQYF
TGCAGCGTTGTCACTGGCAGGGTGATCCAAGAGACCCAGTACTTC
>TRBV14|-|TRBJ1-2|-
CASSQDQQSYSF
TGTGCCAGCAGCCAAGATCAGCAGTCCTACAGCTTC
>TRBV5-1|-|TRBJ2-7|-
CASSLGTVNDEQYF
TGCGCCAGCAGCTTGGGGACAGTTAATGACGAGCAGTACTTC
>TRBV18|TRBD1|TRBJ1-1|-
CASSPIGGMNTEAFF
TGTGCCAGCTCACCGATAGGGGGCATGAACACTGAAGCTTTCTTT
>TRBV2|-|TRBJ1-1|-
CASTPSPRTEAFF
TGTGCCAGCACCCCAAGCCCCCGGACTGAAGCTTTCTTT
>TRBV5-1|-|TRBJ1-1|-
CASSRGSPNTEAFF
TGCGCCAGCAGCCGGGGGAGCCCGAACACTGAAGCTTTCTTT
>TRBV18|-|TRBJ1-2|-
CASSPSGGNYGYTF
TGTGCCAGCTCACCAAGCGGGGGAAACTATGGCTACACCTTC
>TRBV20-1|-|TRBJ2-1|-
CSARFYGQFF
TGCAGTGCTAGATTCTATGGGCAGTTCTTC
>TRBV13|TRBD1|TRBJ1-3|once
CASSATGVGNTIYF
TGTGCCAGCAGCGCGACAGGGGTTGGAAACACCATATATTTT
>TRBV7-8|-|TRBJ2-2|-
CASSLGISGTGRELFF
TGTGCCAGCAGCTTAGGAATTAGCGGAACGGGCCGGGAGCTGTTTTTT
>TRBV10-1|-|TRBJ1-2|few
CASSETGPYGYTF
TGCGCCAGCAGTGAGACGGGCCCTTATGGCTACACCTTC
>TRBV9|-|TRBJ2-1|-
CASSVGTETGDEQFF
TGTGCCAGCAGCGTCGGGACGGAGACCGGGGATGAGCAGTTCTTC
>TRBV7-9|-|TRBJ2-6|-
CASSLWVSLSGANVLTF
TGTGCCAGCAGCTTATGGGTCAGCCTCTCTGGGGCCAACGTCCTGACTTTC
>TRBV18|TRBD1|TRBJ1-5|-
CASSNDRALDNQPQHF
TGTGCCAGCTCGAACGACAGGGCACTTGACAATCAGCCCCAGCATTTT
>TRBV7-8|TRBD2|TRBJ2-3|-
CASSWGLAGTTSTDTQYF
TGTGCCAGCAGCTGGGGACTAGCGGGGACTACTAGCACAGATACGCAGTATTTT
>TRBV19|-|TRBJ2-2|-
CASSIGQNTGELFF
TGTGCCAGTAGTATAGGACAAAACACCGGGGAGCTGTTTTTT
>TRBV9|-|TRBJ2-2|once
CASSVGAWGDRELFF
TGTGCCAGCAGCGTAGGGGCTTGGGGGGACCGGGAGCTGTTTTTT
>TRBV27|-|TRBJ1-5|once
CASSLSAGGLQPQHF
TGTGCCAGCAGTTTGTCGGCTGGGGGGCTTCAGCCCCAGCATTTT
>TRBV5-1|-|TRBJ1-3|-
CASGESSGNTIYF
TGCGCCAGCGGGGAGAGCTCTGGAAACACCATATATTTT
>TRBV5-1|-|TRBJ2-3|-
CASSPPRGEGDTQYF
TGCGCCAGCAGCCCCCCTAGGGGGGAAGGAGATACGCAGTATTTT
>TRBV29-1|-|TRBJ2-1|many
CSGGPNKGNEQFF
TGCAGCGGGGGACCCAACAAGGGAAATGAGCAGTTCTTC
>TRBV19|-|TRBJ1-1|-
CASSIARLTRDNTEAFF
TGTGCCAGTAGTATAGCTCGGCTGACAAGGGACAACACTGAAGCTTTCTTT
>TRBV7-9|-|TRBJ1-1|-
CASSLQVNTEAFF
TGTGCCAGCAGCCTCCAGGTGAACACTGAAGCTTTCTTT
>TRBV6-1|-|TRBJ1-3|few
CASSETRLSSGNTIYF
TGTGCCAGCAGTGAGACCAGGTTGAGCTCTGGAAACACCATATATTTT
>TRBV29-1|TRBD1|TRBJ2-6|-
CSVEGKDRESGANVLTF
TGCAGCGTTGAAGGGAAGGACAGGGAGTCTGGGGCCAACGTCCTGACTTTC
>TRBV27|-|TRBJ1-5|-
CASSLQGGNQPQHF
TGTGCCAGCAGTTTACAGGGAGGCAATCAGCCCCAGCATTTT
>TRBV6-1|TRBD1|TRBJ1-5|-
CASSLRDSTNQPQHF
TGTGCCAGCAGTCTCCGGGACAGTACTAATCAGCCCCAGCATTTT